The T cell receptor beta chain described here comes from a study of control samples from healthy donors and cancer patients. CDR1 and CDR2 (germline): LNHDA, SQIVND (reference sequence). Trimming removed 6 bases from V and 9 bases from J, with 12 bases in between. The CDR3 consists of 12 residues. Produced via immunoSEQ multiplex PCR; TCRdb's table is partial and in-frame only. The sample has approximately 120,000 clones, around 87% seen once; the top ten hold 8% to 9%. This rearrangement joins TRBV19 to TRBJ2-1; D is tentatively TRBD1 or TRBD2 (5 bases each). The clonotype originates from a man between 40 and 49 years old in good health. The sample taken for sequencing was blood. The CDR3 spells CASSLTRGEQFF. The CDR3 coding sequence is TGTGCCAGTAGCCTAACGAGGGGTGAGCAGTTCTTC.